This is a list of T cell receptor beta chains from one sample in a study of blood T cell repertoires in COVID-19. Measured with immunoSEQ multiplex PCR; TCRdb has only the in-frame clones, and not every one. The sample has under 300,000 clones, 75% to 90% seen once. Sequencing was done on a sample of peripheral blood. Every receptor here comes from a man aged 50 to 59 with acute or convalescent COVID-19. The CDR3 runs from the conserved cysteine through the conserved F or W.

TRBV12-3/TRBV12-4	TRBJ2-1	CASSFPQGGEQFF
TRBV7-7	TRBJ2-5	CASSLGRQETQYF
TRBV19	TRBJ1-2	CASSTQGYGYTF
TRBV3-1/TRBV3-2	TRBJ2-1	CASSLERYNEQFF
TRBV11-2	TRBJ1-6	CASSLDWLGAYNSPLHF
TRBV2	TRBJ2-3	CASSRLAGGTDTQYF
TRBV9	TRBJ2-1	CASSASVGRGGDEQFF
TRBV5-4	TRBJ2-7	CASSSRGGVYEQYF
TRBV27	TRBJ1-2	CASSLTGNYGYTF
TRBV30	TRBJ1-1	CAGDRGGEAFF
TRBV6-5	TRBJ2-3	CASSYRRGGTDTQYF
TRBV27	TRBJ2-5	CASSFSPGLTRGETQYF
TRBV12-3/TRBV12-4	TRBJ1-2	CASSPTGEYGYTF
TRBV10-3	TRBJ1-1	CAISESLGLNTEAFF
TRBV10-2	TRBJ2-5	CASSVDRAETQYF
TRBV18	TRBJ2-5	CASSLGLAETQYF
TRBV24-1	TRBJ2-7	CATSEPGTDEQYF
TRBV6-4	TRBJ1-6	CASSDSRAGSPLHF
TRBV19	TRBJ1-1	CASSTKPGGPSTEAFF
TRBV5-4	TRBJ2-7	CASSLGGPRSYEQYF
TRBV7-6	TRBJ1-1	CASSSSPGRETEAFF
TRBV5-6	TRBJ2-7	CASSLVVTGSSYEQYF